The entry that follows covers one T cell receptor (beta chain) sequence. This record belongs to a study of regulatory T cells in long-lasting Graves disease. Researchers made TCR beta libraries by using iRepertoire HTBI primers and running Arm-PCR on CDR3 regions. TCRdb reprocessed the multiplex PCR reads with MiXCR, giving one entry per CDR3 protein. This sample carries roughly 560,000 distinct CDR3 sequences, roughly 15% of them seen once, and the ten largest clones take about 25%. Regarding time point: newly diagnosed GD, antithyroid drugs for less than 3 months. The TCR library was made from RNA that had been extracted from PBMCs in TRIzol. This CDR3 comprises 10 residues. Deletions cut 3 bases from V and 9 bases from J, with 8 bases between. CDR1 and CDR2 from the germline V gene are SQVTM and ANQGSEA. Separately, the same data were catalogued under a study of T cells in Graves' hyperthyroidism and ophthalmopathy. That investigation notes: The HTBI primer set served for first-round RT-PCR of the TCR CDR3.

Sample: peripheral blood mononuclear cells (PBMCs), taken at new diagnosis, from a patient treated with antithyroid drugs. The TCR comes from a woman aged 35-60 years with Graves disease. J is TRBJ1-2 and V is TRBV29-1; no clear D gene. Written as DNA, the CDR3 is TGCAGCGTTGATTCCCCCAGCTACACCTTC. Translation: CSVDSPSYTF.